This T cell receptor beta chain was recovered during a study of regulatory T cells in long-lasting Graves disease. A note on this clonotype: What it binds is unknown. A single base separates this from a much larger clone, so it may be a read error.

Documented time point: newly diagnosed GD, antithyroid drugs for less than 3 months. RNA extracted from PBMCs served as the sequencing template. An endocrinology department located in Xi'an, China, was where the patients came from. Arm-PCR with iRepertoire HTBI primers amplified the CDR3 regions for these TCR beta libraries. TCRdb reanalysed the multiplex PCR reads using MiXCR and keeps one entry per CDR3 protein. The sample has approximately 540,000 distinct CDR3 sequences; more than 10% are singletons. The study's findings and limits: Patients with persistent Graves' had lower TCR diversity than newly diagnosed patients.

V lost 9 bases to trimming and J lost 12 bases; unmatched junction nucleotides: 17. CDR3 length equals 15 residues. The V gene's germline CDR1 is MNHEY and CDR2 SVGEGT. A further study also used this sample, focusing on T cells in Graves' hyperthyroidism and ophthalmopathy. That report notes: A first-round RT-PCR of the TCR CDR3 used the HTBI primer set.

The sample in question was peripheral blood mononuclear cells (PBMCs), obtained at new diagnosis, from a patient treated with antithyroid drugs. The chain has TRBV6-2 or TRBV6-3 and TRBJ2-1; 10 nucleotides line up with TRBD1. This sequence originates from a woman aged 25 to 39 with Graves disease. The CDR3 sequence is CASGEEGQGWYGQFF. The CDR3, as DNA: TGTGCCAGTGGAGAGGAGGGACAGGGGTGGTATGGGCAGTTCTTC.